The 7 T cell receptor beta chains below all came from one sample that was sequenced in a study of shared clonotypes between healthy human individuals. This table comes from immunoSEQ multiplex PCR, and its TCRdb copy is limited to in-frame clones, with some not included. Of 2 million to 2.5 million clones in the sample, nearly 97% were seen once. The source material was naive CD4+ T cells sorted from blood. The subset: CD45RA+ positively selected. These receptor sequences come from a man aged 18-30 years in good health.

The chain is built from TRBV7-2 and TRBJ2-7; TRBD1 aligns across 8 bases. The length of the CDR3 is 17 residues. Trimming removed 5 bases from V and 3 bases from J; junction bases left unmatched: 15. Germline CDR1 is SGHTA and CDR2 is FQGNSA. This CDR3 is CASSLQGGQGALYEQYF. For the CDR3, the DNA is TGTGCCAGCAGCCTCCAGGGTGGACAGGGAGCTCTCTACGAGCAGTACTTC.

CDR3 bases: TGCGCCAGCAGCCTCGGGTCCGAAGGTGGATATCAGCCCCAGCATTTT. As protein: CASSLGSEGGYQPQHF. The V call is TRBV4-1, the J call TRBJ1-5; D uncertain. The V end lost 4 bases, the J end lost 5 bases, and 18 bases lay between the germline ends. This CDR3 is 16 amino acids long. Germline V gene data show CDR1 as MGHRA and CDR2 as YSYEKL.

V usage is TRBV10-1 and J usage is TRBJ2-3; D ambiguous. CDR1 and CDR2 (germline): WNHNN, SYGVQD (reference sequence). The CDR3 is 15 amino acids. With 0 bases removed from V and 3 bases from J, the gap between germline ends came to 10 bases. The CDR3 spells CASSESTRSTDTQYF. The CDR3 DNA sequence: TGCGCCAGCAGTGAGTCGACCAGGTCGACAGATACGCAGTATTTT.

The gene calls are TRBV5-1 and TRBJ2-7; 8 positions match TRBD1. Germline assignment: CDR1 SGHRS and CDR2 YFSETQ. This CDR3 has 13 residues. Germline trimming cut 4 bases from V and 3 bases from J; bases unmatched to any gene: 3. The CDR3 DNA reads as TGCGCCAGCAGCCATGGACAGGGCTACGAGCAGTACTTC. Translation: CASSHGQGYEQYF.

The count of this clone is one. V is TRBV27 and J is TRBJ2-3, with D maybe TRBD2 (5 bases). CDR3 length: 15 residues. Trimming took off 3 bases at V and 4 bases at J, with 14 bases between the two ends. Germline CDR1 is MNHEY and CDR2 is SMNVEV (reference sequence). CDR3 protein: CASSLTIPPSDTQYF. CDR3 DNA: TGTGCCAGCAGTTTGACTATCCCTCCGTCAGATACGCAGTATTTT.

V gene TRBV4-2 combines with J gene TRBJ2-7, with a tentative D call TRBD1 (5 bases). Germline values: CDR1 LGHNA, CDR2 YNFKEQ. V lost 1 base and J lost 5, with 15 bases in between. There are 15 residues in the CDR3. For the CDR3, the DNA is TGTGCCAGCAGCCAAGTGGGGTCAGGGTCCGACGAGCAGTACTTC. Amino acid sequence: CASSQVGSGSDEQYF.

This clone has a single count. The CDR3 coding sequence is TGTGCCAGCAGCCAATGGGTGGGAAAATTCTTC. Protein product: CASSQWVGKFF. V gene TRBV16 combines with J gene TRBJ2-1; D remains ambiguous. CDR1 is KGHSY and CDR2 is FQNENV in the germline V gene. Trimming cost V 1 base and J 16 bases, with 11 bases left between them. This CDR3 is 11 amino acids long.